Sequencing of this TCR beta chain was carried out in a study of shared clonotypes between healthy human individuals. General study findings and limits: Around 5% of naive CD4 clonotypes were common to a few donors. Sequencing depth was predicted to influence how clonotypes are shared among donors.

Germline CDR1 is SGDLS and CDR2 is YYNGEE. Trimming took 4 bases from V and 0 from J; bases not matched to a gene: 3. There are 14 residues in the CDR3. This was a deep-level run. Clones were sequenced by immunoSEQ multiplex PCR, and TCRdb holds only the in-frame ones, with some missing. The profile shows about 1 million clones, 75% of them singletons. As regards this clone: Its specificity is unknown.

The TCR comes from a man younger than 35 in good health. The genes are TRBV9 and TRBJ1-2, with 7 positions matching TRBD1. Sequencing was performed on memory CD4+ T cells sorted from blood. The subset was: CD45RA-negative fraction. The CDR3 reads CASSLGTANYGYTF. CDR3 nucleotide sequence: TGTGCCAGCAGCCTCGGGACAGCTAACTATGGCTACACCTTC.